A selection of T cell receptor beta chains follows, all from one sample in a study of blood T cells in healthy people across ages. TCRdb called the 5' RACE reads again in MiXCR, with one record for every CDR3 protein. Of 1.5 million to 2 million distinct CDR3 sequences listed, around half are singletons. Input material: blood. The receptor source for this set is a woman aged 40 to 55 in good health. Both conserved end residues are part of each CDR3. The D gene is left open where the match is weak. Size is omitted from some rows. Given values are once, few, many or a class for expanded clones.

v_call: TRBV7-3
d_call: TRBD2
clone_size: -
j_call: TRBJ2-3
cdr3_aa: CASSLKVVSSGGASTDTQYF
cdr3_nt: TGTGCCAGCAGCTTAAAGGTTGTTTCTAGCGGGGGGGCTAGCACAGATACGCAGTATTTT

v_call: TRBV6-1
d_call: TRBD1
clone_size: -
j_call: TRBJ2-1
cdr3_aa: CASSPVGTGDMGNEQFF
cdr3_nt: TGTGCCAGCAGCCCTGTCGGGACAGGGGATATGGGCAATGAGCAGTTCTTC

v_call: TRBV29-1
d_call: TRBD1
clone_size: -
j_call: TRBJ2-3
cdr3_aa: CSVDLGRGLSGADTQYF
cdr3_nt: TGCAGCGTTGATTTGGGCAGGGGGCTATCGGGGGCAGATACGCAGTATTTT

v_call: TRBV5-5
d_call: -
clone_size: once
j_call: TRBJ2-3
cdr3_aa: CASSLRSGWNTETQYF
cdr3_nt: TGTGCCAGCAGCTTGAGGTCGGGGTGGAACACAGAGACGCAGTATTTT

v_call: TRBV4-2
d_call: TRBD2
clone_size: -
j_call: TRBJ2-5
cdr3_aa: CASSRSGPAGGNSETQYF
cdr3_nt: TGTGCCAGCAGCCGCTCTGGGCCAGCGGGGGGCAATAGTGAGACCCAGTACTTC

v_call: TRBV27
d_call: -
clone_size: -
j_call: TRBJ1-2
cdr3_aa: CASSLASSSYVYGYTF
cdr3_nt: TGTGCCAGCAGTTTGGCGTCGTCTTCTTATGTATATGGCTACACCTTC

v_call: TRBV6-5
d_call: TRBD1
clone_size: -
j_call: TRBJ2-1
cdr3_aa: CASSRDRGRSHEQFF
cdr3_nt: TGTGCCAGCAGTCGGGACAGGGGAAGGTCCCATGAGCAGTTCTTC

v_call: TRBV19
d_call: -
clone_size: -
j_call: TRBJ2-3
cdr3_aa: CASNPTTFKDTQYF
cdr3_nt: TGTGCCAGTAACCCCACAACCTTCAAAGATACGCAGTATTTT

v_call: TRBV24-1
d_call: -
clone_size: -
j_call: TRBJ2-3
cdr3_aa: CATSAGEGTDTQYF
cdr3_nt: TGTGCCACCAGTGCCGGGGAAGGCACAGATACGCAGTATTTT

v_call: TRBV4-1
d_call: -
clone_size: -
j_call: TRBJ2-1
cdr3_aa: CASSQGSLTEEQFF
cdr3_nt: TGCGCCAGCAGCCAAGGATCCCTGACTGAGGAGCAGTTCTTC

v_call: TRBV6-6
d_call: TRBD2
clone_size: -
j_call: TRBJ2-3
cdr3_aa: CASTARASGVSTDTQYF
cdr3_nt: TGTGCCAGCACCGCGCGGGCTAGCGGGGTGAGCACAGATACGCAGTATTTT

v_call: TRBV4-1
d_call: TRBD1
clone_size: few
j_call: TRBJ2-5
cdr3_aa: CASSPSLGQGLGTQYF
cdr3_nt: TGCGCCAGCAGCCCCAGCTTGGGACAGGGGCTGGGGACCCAGTACTTC

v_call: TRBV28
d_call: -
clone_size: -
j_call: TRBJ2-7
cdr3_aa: CASSLQAVGGEQYF
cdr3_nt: TGTGCCAGCAGTCTCCAGGCGGTAGGGGGCGAGCAGTACTTC